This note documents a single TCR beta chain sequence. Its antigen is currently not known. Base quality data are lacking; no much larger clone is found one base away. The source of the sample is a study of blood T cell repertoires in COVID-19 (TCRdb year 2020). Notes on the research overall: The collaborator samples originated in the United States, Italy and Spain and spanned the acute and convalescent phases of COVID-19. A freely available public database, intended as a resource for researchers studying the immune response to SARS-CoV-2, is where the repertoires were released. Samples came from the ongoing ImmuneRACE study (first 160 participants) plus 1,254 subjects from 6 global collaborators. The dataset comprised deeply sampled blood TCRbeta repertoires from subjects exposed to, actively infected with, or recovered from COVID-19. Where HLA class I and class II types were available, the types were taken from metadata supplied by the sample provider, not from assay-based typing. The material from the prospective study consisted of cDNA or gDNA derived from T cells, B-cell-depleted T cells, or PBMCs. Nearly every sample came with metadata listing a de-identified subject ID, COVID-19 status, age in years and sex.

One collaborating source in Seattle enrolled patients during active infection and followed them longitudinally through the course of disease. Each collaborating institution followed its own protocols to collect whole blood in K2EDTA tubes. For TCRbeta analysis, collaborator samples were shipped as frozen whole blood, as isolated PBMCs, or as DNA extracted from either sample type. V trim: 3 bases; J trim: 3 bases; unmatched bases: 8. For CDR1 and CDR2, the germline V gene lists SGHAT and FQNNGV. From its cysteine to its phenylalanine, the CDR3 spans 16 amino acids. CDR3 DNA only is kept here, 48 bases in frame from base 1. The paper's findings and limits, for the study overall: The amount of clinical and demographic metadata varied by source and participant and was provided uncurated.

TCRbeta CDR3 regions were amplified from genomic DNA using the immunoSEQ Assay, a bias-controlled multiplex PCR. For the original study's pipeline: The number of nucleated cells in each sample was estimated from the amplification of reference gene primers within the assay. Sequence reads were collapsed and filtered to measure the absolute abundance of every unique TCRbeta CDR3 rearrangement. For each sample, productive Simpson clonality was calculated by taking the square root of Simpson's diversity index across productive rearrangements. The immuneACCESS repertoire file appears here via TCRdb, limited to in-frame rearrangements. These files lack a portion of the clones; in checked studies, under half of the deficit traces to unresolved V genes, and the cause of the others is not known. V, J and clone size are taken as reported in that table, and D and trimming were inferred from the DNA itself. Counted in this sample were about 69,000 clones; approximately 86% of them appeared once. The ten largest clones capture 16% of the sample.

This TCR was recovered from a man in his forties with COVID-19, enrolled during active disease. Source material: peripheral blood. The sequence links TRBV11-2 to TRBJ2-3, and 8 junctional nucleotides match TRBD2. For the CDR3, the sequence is CASSFAAGVSTDTQYF. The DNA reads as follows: TGTGCCAGCAGCTTCGCAGCGGGGGTATCTACAGATACGCAGTATTTT. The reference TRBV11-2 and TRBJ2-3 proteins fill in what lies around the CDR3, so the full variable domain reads EAGVAQSPRYKIIEKRQSVAFWCNPISGHATLYWYQQILGQGPKLLIQFQNNGVVDDSQLPKDRFSAERLKGVDSTLKIQPAKLEDSAVYLCASSFAAGVSTDTQYFGPGTRLTVL.